Presented here are 13 T cell receptor beta chains from one specimen sequenced in a study of identical twins. MiXCR was run by TCRdb on the 5' RACE reads, yielding one entry per CDR3 protein. Among 500,000 to 650,000 distinct CDR3 sequences listed, around 7.4% were seen once. This same sample was also taken into another study, of yellow fever vaccine responses in identical twins.

Sample: PBMCs. Every receptor here comes from a woman in her late teens or twenties in good health.

This chain joins TRBV3-1 and TRBJ2-1; possibly TRBD2 for D (7 bases). This CDR3 comprises 16 residues. The ends were cut back, 0 bases at V and 6 bases at J, with 15 bases in the middle. Germline CDR1 and CDR2: LGHDT and YNNKEL (reference sequence). The CDR3 spells CASSQDGRGAFNEQFF. DNA of the CDR3: TGTGCCAGCAGCCAAGACGGACGGGGGGCGTTCAATGAGCAGTTCTTC.

The rearrangement uses TRBV2 and TRBJ2-1, with 10 bases aligning to TRBD2. The V gene end was trimmed by 3 bases and the J gene end by 3 bases; junction bases not matched to a gene: 2. The CDR3 length is 15 residues. The germline V gene has CDR1 SNHLY and CDR2 FYNNEI. The CDR3 bases are TGTGCCAGCAGTGATGGACTAGCGGTCTACAATGAGCAGTTCTTC. This encodes CASSDGLAVYNEQFF.

This clonotype turned up a few times. The gene calls are TRBV5-1 and TRBJ2-5, with D possibly being TRBD2 (6 bases). CDR1 is SGHRS and CDR2 is YFSETQ in the germline V gene. The CDR3 has 14 residues. Deletions cut 4 bases from V and 3 bases from J, with 13 bases between. The CDR3 sequence is CASSAGTLKETQYF. The CDR3 DNA is TGCGCCAGCAGCGCCGGGACTCTTAAAGAGACCCAGTACTTC. The entire variable domain, with the rest obtained from reference TRBV5-1 and TRBJ2-5, is as follows: KAGVTQTPRYLIKTRGQQVTLSCSPISGHRSVSWYQQTPGQGLQFLFEYFSETQRNKGNFPGRFSGRQFSNSRSEMNVSTLELGDSALYLCASSAGTLKETQYFGPGTRLLVL.

The gene calls are TRBV5-1 and TRBJ1-6; D is ambiguous. Germline loops: CDR1 SGHRS, CDR2 YFSETQ. This CDR3 is built from 17 residues. The ends were cut back, 0 bases at V and 7 bases at J, with 17 bases in the middle. DNA for the CDR3: TGCGCCAGCAGCTTGGATCTCCCGGGGAAGCGAAATTCACCCCTCCACTTT. Translation: CASSLDLPGKRNSPLHF.

The chain carries TRBV7-6 and TRBJ1-5; no clear D. The V and J ends lost 2 bases and 10 bases respectively, with 12 bases between them. The CDR3 runs to 13 residues. Germline assignment: CDR1 SGHVS and CDR2 FNYEAQ. Written as DNA, the CDR3 is TGTGCCAGCAGCTTATTAAAGGGTACTCCCCAGCATTTT. The encoded protein is CASSLLKGTPQHF.

This clonotype has at least ten counts. This sequence joins TRBV20-1 and TRBJ2-7; D gene uncertain. CDR1 DFQATT and CDR2 SNEGSKA come from the germline V gene (reference sequence). V was trimmed by 0 bases and J by 0 bases, leaving 9 bases between them. This CDR3 has 14 amino acids. The CDR3 reads CSARDVRSSYEQYF. The CDR3 nucleotides read TGCAGTGCTAGAGATGTCAGGAGCTCCTACGAGCAGTACTTC.

This clonotype was recorded a few times. As DNA, the CDR3 is TGTGCCAGCAGTCACGCCGGGACTAGCGGGGCCCGGGAGCAGTTCTTC. Translating it yields CASSHAGTSGAREQFF. This chain uses TRBV6-2 or TRBV6-3 with TRBJ2-1; 13 nucleotides align to TRBD2. The length of the CDR3 is 16 residues. Germline V lookup: CDR1 MNHEY, CDR2 SVGEGT. The J segment lost 10 bases and the V segment lost 5 bases, leaving 11 bases of the junction unmatched.

The chain couples TRBV20-1 to TRBJ2-7; 13 bases are a match to TRBD2. The CDR3 has 17 amino acids. Germline lookup yields CDR1 DFQATT and CDR2 SNEGSKA (reference sequence). Trimming at V came to 3 bases and at J to 2 bases, leaving 10 bases not matched to a gene. CDR3 loop: CSASGTSGESGTYEQYV. The CDR3 bases are TGCAGTGCTAGCGGGACTAGCGGGGAATCCGGGACCTACGAGCAGTACGTC.

This chain connects TRBV5-5 to TRBJ2-7, with a tentative D call TRBD2 (6 bases). The CDR3 is 16 amino acids. V lost 4 bases and J 0 bases, leaving 17 bases between the germline ends. Germline V CDR1 and CDR2: SGHKS, YYEKEE (reference sequence). The CDR3 loop is CASSLIGGDSSYEQYV. The CDR3 DNA sequence: TGTGCCAGCAGCCTAATCGGAGGGGATAGCTCCTACGAGCAGTACGTC.

This clonotype was counted ten times or more. The gene calls are TRBV12-3 or TRBV12-4 and TRBJ2-2; the D gene is possibly TRBD1 (5 bases). This CDR3 spans 15 amino acids. V was shortened by 3 bases and J by 5 bases, with 13 bases between the two germline ends. CDR3 DNA: TGTGCCAGCAGTTTGGGGCAGATGGGGACCGGGGAGCTGTTTTTT. It specifies CASSLGQMGTGELFF.

At least ten counts were recorded for this clonotype. The rearrangement uses TRBV27 and TRBJ2-2; 8 bases are a match to TRBD2. CDR3 size: 16 residues. J lost 1 base, V lost 3 bases, and 4 bases had no gene match. Germline CDR1 MNHEY, CDR2 SMNVEV (reference sequence). The CDR3 protein is CASSLGGGLNTGELFF. The DNA for the CDR3 is TGTGCCAGCAGTTTGGGCGGGGGGCTGAACACCGGGGAGCTGTTTTTT.

This clonotype was recorded many times. The V call is TRBV5-1, the J call TRBJ1-3; D not certain. This CDR3 has 15 amino acids. V was clipped by 0 bases and J by 0 bases, with 7 bases between them. Germline values: CDR1 SGHRS, CDR2 YFSETQ. As DNA, the CDR3 is TGCGCCAGCAGCTTGGATATTAGCTCTGGAAACACCATATATTTT. Translation gives CASSLDISSGNTIYF.

This clonotype was counted ten times or more. The rearrangement joins TRBV4-1 to TRBJ2-7; possibly TRBD2 for D (6 bases). The CDR3 contains 16 residues. Germline loops: CDR1 MGHRA, CDR2 YSYEKL. V was cut by 1 base and J by 0 bases, with 13 bases left in between. The CDR3 DNA is TGCGCCAGCAGCCAAGGGGTAGCGGTTAGCTCCTACGAGCAGTACTTC. Translated, it gives CASSQGVAVSSYEQYF.